This TCR beta chain is from a study of OX40 agonist ivuxolimab in advanced cancers. For the study at large: Clinicians treated patients with ivuxolimab, an agonistic anti-OX40 (CD134) antibody. Participants averaged about 60 years of age (range about 23 to 90) and were around 85% male. General study results and limits: Averaged across samples, CD8+ T cells carried more expanded clones than CD4+ did.

Germline V gives CDR1 MDHEN, CDR2 SYDVKM. V shed 4 bases and J 0 bases; nucleotides not matched to a gene: 6. The CDR3 sequence is 16 residues long. As for this clone: Its antigen is unknown.

Clones were read by immunoSEQ multiplex PCR, and TCRdb kept only the in-frame ones, dropping some. The repertoire holds approximately 99,000 clones, with approximately 95% as singletons. Blood specimens came from baseline, cycle 4 day 1, and cycle 7 day 1. The V call is TRBV28, the J call TRBJ2-7; 10 bases are shared with TRBD2. The receptor was derived from an adult with an advanced solid tumor such as melanoma, head and neck, liver or kidney cancer. This specimen consisted of CD4+ or CD8+ T cells sorted from blood, obtained in a trial of the OX40 agonist ivuxolimab. The CDR3 sequence: CASSSPTSGDSYEQYF. The CDR3 DNA follows: TGTGCCAGCAGTTCTCCTACTAGCGGGGACTCCTACGAGCAGTACTTC.